A selection of T cell receptor beta chains follows, all from one sample in a study of blood T cells in healthy people across ages. MiXCR, run by TCRdb on the 5' RACE reads, gives a single entry per CDR3 protein. The sample has 700,000 to 1,000,000 distinct CDR3 sequences, roughly 44% seen once. Specimen: blood. The source of these receptors is a man aged 55 to 70 in good health. CDR3s leave out the opening cysteine and the closing phenylalanine or tryptophan.

J,V,CDR3
TRBJ2-5,TRBV12-3/TRBV12-4,ASSLSGGSRETQY
TRBJ2-1,TRBV3-1,ASSQVRGGNEQF
TRBJ1-1,TRBV20-1,SAFKEGTEAF
TRBJ1-2,TRBV14,ASSQVGLTGYGYT
TRBJ2-7,TRBV7-2,ASSLGLIYEQY
TRBJ2-2,TRBV15,ATSREDSWAGELF
TRBJ2-2,TRBV30,AWDRGRFGELF
TRBJ2-1,TRBV9,ASSVGSSGGYNEQF
TRBJ2-7,TRBV6-6,ASSYSRGAYEQY
TRBJ1-2,TRBV29-1,SVDCRQGYGYT
TRBJ2-7,TRBV7-9,ASSLGGGRGLSYEQY
TRBJ2-1,TRBV2,ASGPHSGGDNEQF
TRBJ2-7,TRBV5-1,ASSPTTDNEQY
TRBJ2-5,TRBV12-3/TRBV12-4,ASSLLTSGGLQETQY
TRBJ2-6,TRBV27,ASRVGSGANVLT
TRBJ2-5,TRBV12-3/TRBV12-4,ASSLAGGGRETQY
TRBJ1-4,TRBV29-1,SVDETRTGCEKLF
TRBJ2-3,TRBV18,ASSPPGPGTTDTQY
TRBJ1-4,TRBV20-1,SAESWGSANEKLF
TRBJ2-3,TRBV20-1,SASPVDYLDTQY
TRBJ1-4,TRBV7-2,ASSLDWGVGGAMF
TRBJ1-1,TRBV15,ATGTGTLNTEAF
TRBJ1-1,TRBV5-1,ASIGETEAF
TRBJ1-4,TRBV4-3,ASSQGGLSTNEKLF
TRBJ2-3,TRBV5-1,ASSESPSTDTQY
TRBJ2-7,TRBV4-3,ASSQDHRDWTYEQY
TRBJ2-1,TRBV10-2,ASSSLAGLGGNEQF
TRBJ1-2,TRBV20-1,SARAPGRYYGYT
TRBJ1-2,TRBV29-1,SVGGRLTGTEYGYT
TRBJ2-1,TRBV6-1,ASRQPGGGNEQF
TRBJ2-5,TRBV9,ASGGQPQETQY
TRBJ2-4,TRBV29-1,SVAGTKNIQY
TRBJ1-2,TRBV29-1,SARGTAGYT
TRBJ2-5,TRBV25-1,ASSVGDRQETQY
TRBJ2-3,TRBV20-1,SAPPAGGGSTDTQY
TRBJ1-1,TRBV12-3/TRBV12-4,ASSPGQTTTEAF
TRBJ1-1,TRBV20-1,SATQGVTSGTEAF
TRBJ1-2,TRBV6-2/TRBV6-3,ASRSDRGKGLSAYGYT
TRBJ2-3,TRBV7-9,ASSSQGGPDTQY
TRBJ2-5,TRBV20-1,SAALAGGGNNEQY
TRBJ1-1,TRBV20-1,SASGATNTEAF
TRBJ1-2,TRBV9,ASSAVRESYGYT
TRBJ1-2,TRBV20-1,SARAYGYT
TRBJ1-2,TRBV7-9,ASSLALGENYGYT
TRBJ2-1,TRBV7-9,ASSKTDVYNEQF
TRBJ2-1,TRBV27,ASKQGGVWNEQF
TRBJ2-1,TRBV24-1,ATSDAGGYYNEQF
TRBJ1-6,TRBV4-3,ASSQDPDRDYNSPLH
.,TRBV28,ASSYGEGSNFDEQY
TRBJ2-5,TRBV5-1,ASSTLEGTQY
TRBJ1-2,TRBV4-3,ATNGGALGYT
TRBJ1-6,TRBV4-3,ASSQDGYSNSPPH
TRBJ2-6,TRBV7-2,ASSLAGQAPSGANVLT
TRBJ1-5,TRBV7-8,ASSLGNNQPQH
TRBJ2-5,TRBV7-2,ASSSRLAGVETQY
TRBJ1-5,TRBV2,ASSVGPYSNQPQH
TRBJ1-1,TRBV6-5,ASSYSGTEMNTEAF
TRBJ1-1,TRBV6-2/TRBV6-3,ASSYDDRKMMNTEAF
TRBJ2-7,TRBV4-1,ASSQALVSGDEQY